The clone carrying this T cell receptor beta chain was recorded only once. This entry comes from a study of blood T cell repertoires in COVID-19. For the study at large: Researchers got acute and convalescent COVID-19 samples from the United States, Italy and Spain. The cDNA or gDNA used as material had been derived from T cells, B-cell-depleted T cells, or PBMCs.

Per the original data handling: By means of reference gene primer amplification, nucleated cell counts were estimated. Profiling relied on immunoSEQ multiplex PCR, and the TCRdb table lists in-frame clones only, not all of them. Clone size and the V and J calls come from that table; the DNA yielded D and trimming. This sample has 150,000 to 170,000 clones, with roughly four fifths found just once. Sequenced material: peripheral blood. The source of this sequence is a woman in her fifties or sixties with COVID-19, enrolled during active disease.

The chain's CDR3 is CASSPTSGRAGGEQFF. DNA for the CDR3: TGTGCCAGCAGCCCGACTAGCGGGAGGGCCGGGGGTGAGCAGTTCTTC. The rearrangement uses TRBV7-6 and TRBJ2-1, with 14 bases aligning to TRBD2. Germline V gene data show CDR1 as SGHVS and CDR2 as FNYEAQ. The V gene end was trimmed by 5 bases and the J gene end by 9 bases; junction bases not matched to a gene: 9. The CDR3 has 16 residues.